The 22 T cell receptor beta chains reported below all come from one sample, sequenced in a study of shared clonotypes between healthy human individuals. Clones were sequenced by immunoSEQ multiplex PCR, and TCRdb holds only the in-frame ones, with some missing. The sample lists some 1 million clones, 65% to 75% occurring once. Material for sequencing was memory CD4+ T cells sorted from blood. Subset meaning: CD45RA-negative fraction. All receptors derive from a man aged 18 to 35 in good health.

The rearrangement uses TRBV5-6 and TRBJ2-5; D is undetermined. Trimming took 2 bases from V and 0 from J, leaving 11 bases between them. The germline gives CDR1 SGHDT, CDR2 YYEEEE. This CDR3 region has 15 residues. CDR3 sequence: CASSFPGRNQETQYF. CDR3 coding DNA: TGTGCCAGCAGCTTCCCTGGACGGAACCAAGAGACCCAGTACTTC.

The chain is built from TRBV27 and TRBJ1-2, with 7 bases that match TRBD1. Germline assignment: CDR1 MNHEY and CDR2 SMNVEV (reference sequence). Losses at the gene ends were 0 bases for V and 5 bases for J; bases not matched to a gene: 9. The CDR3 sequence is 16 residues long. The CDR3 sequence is CASSLSSTGLGYGYTF. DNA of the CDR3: TGTGCCAGCAGTTTATCGTCGACAGGGTTAGGGTATGGCTACACCTTC.

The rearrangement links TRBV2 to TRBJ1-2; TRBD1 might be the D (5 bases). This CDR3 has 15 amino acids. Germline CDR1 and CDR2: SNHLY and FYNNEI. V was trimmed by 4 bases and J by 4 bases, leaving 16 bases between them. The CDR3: CASSVEGRASYGYTF. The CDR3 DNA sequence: TGTGCCAGCAGTGTAGAGGGCAGGGCGAGCTATGGCTACACCTTC. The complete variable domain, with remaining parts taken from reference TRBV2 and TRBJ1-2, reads EPEVTQTPSHQVTQMGQEVILRCVPISNHLYFYWYRQILGQKVEFLVSFYNNEISEKSEIFDDQFSVERPDGSNFTLKIRSTKLEDSAMYFCASSVEGRASYGYTFGSGTRLTVV.

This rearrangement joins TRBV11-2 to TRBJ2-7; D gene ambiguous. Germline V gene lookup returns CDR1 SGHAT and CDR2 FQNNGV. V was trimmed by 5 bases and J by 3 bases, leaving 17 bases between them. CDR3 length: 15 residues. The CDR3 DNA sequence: TGTGCCAGCAGCCCCTCCAGGTCCCAAGACTACGAGCAGTACTTC. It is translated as CASSPSRSQDYEQYF.

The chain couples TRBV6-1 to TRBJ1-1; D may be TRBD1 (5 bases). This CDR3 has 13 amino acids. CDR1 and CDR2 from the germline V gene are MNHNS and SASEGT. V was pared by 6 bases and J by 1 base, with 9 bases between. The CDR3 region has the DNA TGTGCCAGCAGCATCGGGACGAACACTGAAGCTTTCTTT. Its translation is CASSIGTNTEAFF.

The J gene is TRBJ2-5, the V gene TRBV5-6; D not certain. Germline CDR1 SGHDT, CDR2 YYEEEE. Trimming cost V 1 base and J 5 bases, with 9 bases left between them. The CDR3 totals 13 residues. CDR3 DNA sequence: TGTGCCAGCAGCTTGTATCCTCGGGAGACCCAGTACTTC. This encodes CASSLYPRETQYF.

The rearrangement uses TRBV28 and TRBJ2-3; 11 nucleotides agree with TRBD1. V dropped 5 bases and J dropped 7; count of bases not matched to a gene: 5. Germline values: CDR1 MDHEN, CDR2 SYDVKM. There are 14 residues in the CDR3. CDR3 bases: TGTGCCAGCAGTCTGGGACAGGGGGTGAATACGCAGTATTTT. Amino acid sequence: CASSLGQGVNTQYF.

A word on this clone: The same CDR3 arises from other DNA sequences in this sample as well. The CDR3, as DNA: TGCGCCAGCAGCTTGAGGAGGGGAGTCCAAGAGACCCAGTACTTC. It codes for CASSLRRGVQETQYF. The rearrangement links TRBV5-1 to TRBJ2-5; perhaps TRBD2 as D (6 bases). Germline CDR1 and CDR2: SGHRS and YFSETQ. The length of the CDR3 is 15 residues. The V end was cut by 1 base, the J end by 1 base, with 11 bases between. Full variable domain (outside the CDR3, taken from reference TRBV5-1 and TRBJ2-5): KAGVTQTPRYLIKTRGQQVTLSCSPISGHRSVSWYQQTPGQGLQFLFEYFSETQRNKGNFPGRFSGRQFSNSRSEMNVSTLELGDSALYLCASSLRRGVQETQYFGPGTRLLVL.

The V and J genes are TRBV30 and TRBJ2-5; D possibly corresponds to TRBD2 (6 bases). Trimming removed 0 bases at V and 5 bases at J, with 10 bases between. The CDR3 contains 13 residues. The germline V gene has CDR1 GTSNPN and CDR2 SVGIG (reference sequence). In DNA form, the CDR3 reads TGTGCCTGGAGTGTTCGGGGGAGGGAGACCCAGTACTTC. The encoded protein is CAWSVRGRETQYF.

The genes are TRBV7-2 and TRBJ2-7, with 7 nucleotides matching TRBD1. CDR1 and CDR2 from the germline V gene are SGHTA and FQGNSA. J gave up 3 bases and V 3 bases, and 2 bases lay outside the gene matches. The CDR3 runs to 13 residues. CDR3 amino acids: CASSLGQYYEQYF. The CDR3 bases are TGTGCCAGCAGCTTGGGACAGTACTACGAGCAGTACTTC.

The CDR3 DNA reads as TGTGCCAGCAGCGTAGACGGCAGGGACACTGAAGCTTTCTTT. Residues: CASSVDGRDTEAFF. The J gene is TRBJ1-1, the V gene TRBV9, with TRBD1 as a possible D gene (5 bases). V shed 0 bases and J shed 3 bases, with 9 bases lying between them. Germline lookup yields CDR1 SGDLS and CDR2 YYNGEE. The CDR3 extends over 14 amino acids.

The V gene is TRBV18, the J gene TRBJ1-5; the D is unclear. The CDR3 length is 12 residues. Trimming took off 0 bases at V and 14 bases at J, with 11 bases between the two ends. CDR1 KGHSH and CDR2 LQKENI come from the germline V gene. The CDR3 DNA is TGTGCCAGCTCACCACCGAAAGGAGGGAAGCATTTT. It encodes CASSPPKGGKHF.

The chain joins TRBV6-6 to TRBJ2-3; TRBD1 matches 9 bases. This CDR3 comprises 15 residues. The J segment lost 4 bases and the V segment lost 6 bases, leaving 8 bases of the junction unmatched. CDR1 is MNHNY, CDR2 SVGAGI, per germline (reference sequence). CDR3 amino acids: CASRLTGGFADTQYF. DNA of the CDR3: TGTGCCAGCAGGCTGACAGGGGGGTTCGCAGATACGCAGTATTTT.

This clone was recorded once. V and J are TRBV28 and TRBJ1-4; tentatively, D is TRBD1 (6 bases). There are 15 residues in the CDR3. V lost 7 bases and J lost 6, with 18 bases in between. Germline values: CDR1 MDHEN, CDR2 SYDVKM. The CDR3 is CASTDIGAGDEKLFF. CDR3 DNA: TGTGCCAGCACCGATATAGGGGCAGGGGATGAAAAACTGTTTTTT. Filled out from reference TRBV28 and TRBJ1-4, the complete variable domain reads DVKVTQSSRYLVKRTGEKVFLECVQDMDHENMFWYRQDPGLGLRLIYFSYDVKMKEKGDIPEGYSVSREKKERFSLILESASTNQTSMYLCASTDIGAGDEKLFFGSGTQLSVL.

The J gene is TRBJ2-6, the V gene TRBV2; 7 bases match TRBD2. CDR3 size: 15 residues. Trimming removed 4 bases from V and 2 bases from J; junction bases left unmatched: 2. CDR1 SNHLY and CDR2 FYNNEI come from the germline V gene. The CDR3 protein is CASSAGGAGANVLTF. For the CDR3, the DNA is TGTGCCAGCAGTGCGGGGGGAGCTGGGGCCAACGTCCTGACTTTC.

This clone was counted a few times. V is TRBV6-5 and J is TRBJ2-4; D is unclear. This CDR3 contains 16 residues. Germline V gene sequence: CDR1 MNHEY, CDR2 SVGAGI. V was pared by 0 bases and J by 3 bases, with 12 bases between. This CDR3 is CASSYSSGVGKNIQYF. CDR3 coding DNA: TGTGCCAGCAGTTACTCGAGTGGGGTGGGCAAAAACATTCAGTACTTC.

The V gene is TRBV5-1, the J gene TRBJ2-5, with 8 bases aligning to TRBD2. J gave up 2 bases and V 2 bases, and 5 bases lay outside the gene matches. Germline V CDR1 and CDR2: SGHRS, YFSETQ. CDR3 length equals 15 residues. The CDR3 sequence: CASSLIAGSQETQYF. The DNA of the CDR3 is TGCGCCAGCAGCTTAATAGCGGGAAGTCAAGAGACCCAGTACTTC.

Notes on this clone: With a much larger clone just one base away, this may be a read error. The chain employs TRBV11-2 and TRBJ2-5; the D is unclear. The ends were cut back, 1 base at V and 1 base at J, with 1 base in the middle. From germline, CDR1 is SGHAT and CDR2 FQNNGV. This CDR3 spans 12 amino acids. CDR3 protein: CASSLVQETQYF. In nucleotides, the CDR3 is TGTGCCAGCAGCTTAGTCCAAGAGACCCAGTACTTC. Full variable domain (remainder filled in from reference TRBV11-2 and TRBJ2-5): EAGVAQSPRYKIIEKRQSVAFWCNPISGHATLYWYQQILGQGPKLLIQFQNNGVVDDSQLPKDRFSAERLKGVDSTLKIQPAKLEDSAVYLCASSLVQETQYFGPGTRLLVL.

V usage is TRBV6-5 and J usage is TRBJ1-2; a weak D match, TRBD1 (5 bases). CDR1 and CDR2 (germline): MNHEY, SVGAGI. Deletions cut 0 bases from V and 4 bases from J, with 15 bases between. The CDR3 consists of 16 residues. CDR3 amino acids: CASSYSGLGDSYGYTF. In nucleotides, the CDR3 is TGTGCCAGCAGTTACTCCGGACTAGGGGACTCCTATGGCTACACCTTC.

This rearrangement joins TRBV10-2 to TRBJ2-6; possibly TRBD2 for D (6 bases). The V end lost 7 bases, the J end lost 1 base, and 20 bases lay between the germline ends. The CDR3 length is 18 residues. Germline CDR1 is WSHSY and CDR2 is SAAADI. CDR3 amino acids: CASIGIGLGGSGANVLTF. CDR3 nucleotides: TGCGCCAGCATTGGGATAGGGCTTGGGGGGTCTGGGGCCAACGTCCTGACTTTC.

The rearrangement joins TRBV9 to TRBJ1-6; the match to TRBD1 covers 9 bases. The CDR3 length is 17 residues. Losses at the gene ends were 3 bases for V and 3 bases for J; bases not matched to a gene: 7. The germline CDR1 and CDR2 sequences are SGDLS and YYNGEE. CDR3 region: CASSEEGTGRYNSPLHF. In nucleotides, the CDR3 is TGTGCCAGCAGCGAAGAGGGGACAGGGCGCTATAATTCACCCCTCCACTTT.

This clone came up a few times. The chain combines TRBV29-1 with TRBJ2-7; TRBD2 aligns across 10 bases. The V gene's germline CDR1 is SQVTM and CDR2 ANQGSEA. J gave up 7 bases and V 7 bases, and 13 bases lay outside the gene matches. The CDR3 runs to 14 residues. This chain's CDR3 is CSAMWGTSAGEQYF. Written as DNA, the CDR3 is TGCAGCGCCATGTGGGGGACTAGCGCTGGGGAGCAGTACTTC.